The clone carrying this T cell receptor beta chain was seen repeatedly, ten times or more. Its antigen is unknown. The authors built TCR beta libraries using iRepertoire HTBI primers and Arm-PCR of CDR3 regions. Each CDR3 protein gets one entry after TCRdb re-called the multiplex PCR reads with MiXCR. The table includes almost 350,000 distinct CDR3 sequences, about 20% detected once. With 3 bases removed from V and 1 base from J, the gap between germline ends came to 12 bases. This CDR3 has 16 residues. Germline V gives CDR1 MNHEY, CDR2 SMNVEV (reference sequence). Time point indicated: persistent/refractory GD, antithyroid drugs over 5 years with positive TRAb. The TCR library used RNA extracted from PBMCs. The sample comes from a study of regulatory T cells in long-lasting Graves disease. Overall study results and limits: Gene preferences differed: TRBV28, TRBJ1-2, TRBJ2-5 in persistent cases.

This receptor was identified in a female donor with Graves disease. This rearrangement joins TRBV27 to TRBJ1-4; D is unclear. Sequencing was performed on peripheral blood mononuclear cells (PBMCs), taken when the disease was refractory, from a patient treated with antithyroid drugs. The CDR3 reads CASSLAPTGTNEKLFF. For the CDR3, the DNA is TGTGCCAGCAGTTTGGCCCCGACCGGAACTAATGAAAAACTGTTTTTT.